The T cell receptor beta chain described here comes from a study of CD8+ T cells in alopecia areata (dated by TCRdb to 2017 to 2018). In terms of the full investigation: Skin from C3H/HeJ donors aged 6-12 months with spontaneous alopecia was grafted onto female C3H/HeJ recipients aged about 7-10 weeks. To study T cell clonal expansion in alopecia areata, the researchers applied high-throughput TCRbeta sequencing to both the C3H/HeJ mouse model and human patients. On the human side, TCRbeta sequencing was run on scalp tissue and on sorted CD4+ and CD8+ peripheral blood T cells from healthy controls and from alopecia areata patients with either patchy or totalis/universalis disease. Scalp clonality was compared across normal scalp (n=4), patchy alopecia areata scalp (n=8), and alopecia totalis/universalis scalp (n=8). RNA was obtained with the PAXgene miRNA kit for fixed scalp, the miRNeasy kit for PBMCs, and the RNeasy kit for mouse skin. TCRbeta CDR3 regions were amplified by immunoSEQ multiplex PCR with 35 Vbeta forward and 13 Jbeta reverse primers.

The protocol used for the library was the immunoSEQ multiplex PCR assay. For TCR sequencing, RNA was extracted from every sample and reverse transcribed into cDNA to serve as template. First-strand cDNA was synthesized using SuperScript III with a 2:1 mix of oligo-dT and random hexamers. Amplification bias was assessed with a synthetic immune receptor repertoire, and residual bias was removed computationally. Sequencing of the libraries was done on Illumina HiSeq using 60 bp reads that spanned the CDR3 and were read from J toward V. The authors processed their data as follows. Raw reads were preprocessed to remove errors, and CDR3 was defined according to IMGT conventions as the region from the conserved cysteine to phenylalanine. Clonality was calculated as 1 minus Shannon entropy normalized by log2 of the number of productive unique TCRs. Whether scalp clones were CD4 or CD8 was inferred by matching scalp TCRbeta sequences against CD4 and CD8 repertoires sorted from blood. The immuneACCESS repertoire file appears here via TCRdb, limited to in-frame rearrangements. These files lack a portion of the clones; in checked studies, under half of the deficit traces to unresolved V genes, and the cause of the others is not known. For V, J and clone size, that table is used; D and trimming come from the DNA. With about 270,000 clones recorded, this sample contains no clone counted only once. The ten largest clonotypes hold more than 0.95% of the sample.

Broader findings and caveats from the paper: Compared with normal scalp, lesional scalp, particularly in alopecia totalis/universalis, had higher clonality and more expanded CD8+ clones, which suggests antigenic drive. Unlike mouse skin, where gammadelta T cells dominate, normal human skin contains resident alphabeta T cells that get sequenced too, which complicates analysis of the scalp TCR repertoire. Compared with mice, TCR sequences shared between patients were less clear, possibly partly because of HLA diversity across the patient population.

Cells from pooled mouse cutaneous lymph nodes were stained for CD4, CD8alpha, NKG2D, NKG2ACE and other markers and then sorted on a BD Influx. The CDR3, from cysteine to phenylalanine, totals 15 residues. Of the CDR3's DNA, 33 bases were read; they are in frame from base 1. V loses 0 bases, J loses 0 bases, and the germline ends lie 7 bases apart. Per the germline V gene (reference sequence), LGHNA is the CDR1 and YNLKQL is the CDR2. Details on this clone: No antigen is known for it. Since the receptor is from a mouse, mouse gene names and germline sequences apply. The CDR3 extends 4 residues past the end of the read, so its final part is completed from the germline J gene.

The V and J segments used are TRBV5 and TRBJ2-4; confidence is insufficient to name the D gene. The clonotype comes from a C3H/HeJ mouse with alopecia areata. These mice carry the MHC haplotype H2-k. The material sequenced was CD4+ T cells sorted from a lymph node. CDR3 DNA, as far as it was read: TGTGCCAGCAGCCAAGAGGCTGGAAGTCAAAAC. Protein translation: CASSQEAGSQN. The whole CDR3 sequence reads CASSQEAGSQNTLYF.